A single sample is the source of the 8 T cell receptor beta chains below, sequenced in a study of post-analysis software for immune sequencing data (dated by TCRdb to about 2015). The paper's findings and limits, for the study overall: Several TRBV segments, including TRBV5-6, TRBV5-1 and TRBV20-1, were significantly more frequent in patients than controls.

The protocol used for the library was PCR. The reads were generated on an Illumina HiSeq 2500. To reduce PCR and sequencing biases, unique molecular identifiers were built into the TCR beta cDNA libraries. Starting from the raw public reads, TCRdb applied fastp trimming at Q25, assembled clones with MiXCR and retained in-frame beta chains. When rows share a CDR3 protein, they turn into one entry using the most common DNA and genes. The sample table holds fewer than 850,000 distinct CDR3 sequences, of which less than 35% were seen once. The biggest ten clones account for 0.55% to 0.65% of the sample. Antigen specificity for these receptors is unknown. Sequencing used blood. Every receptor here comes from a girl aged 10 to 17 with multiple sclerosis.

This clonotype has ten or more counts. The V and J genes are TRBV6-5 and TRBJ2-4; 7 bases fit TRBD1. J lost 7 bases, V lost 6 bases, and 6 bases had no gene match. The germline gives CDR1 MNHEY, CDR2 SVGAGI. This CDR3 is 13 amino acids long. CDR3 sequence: CASRGTDRNIQYF. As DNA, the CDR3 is TGTGCCAGCAGGGGGACGGACAGGAACATTCAGTACTTC.

CDR3 in DNA: TGTGCCATCAGTCACGAGAATAACTATGGCTACACCTTC. This sequence encodes CAISHENNYGYTF. The V gene is TRBV10-3, the J gene TRBJ1-2, with D unclear. Germline V gene lookup returns CDR1 ENHRY and CDR2 SYGVKD. This CDR3 has 13 amino acids. Trimming shortened V by 5 bases and J by 1 base, and 8 bases separated the two germline ends.

The chain's CDR3 is CASSLGLPQYF. The CDR3 DNA reads as TGTGCCAGCAGCCTGGGACTTCCGCAGTACTTC. V gene TRBV12-3 or TRBV12-4 combines with J gene TRBJ2-7, with D possibly matching TRBD2 (6 bases). V lost 6 bases and J lost 9, with 12 bases in between. This CDR3 contains 11 residues.

This chain's CDR3 is CASSWPLDTAGWRETQYF. DNA of the CDR3: TGTGCCAGCAGTTGGCCGTTGGATACAGCGGGGTGGAGAGAGACCCAGTACTTC. The J gene is TRBJ2-7, the V gene TRBV6-2 or TRBV6-3, with 7 bases that match TRBD2. The end of the DNA is better explained by TRBJ2-5, so the J call may be wrong. Germline CDR1 is MNHEY and CDR2 is SVGEGT. The CDR3 contains 18 residues.

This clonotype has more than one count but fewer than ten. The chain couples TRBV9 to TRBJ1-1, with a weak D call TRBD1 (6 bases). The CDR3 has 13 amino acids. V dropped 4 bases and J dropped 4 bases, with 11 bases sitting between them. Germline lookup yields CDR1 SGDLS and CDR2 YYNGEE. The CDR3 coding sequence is TGTGCCAGCAGCCGTACGGGGGCCACTGAAGCTTTCTTT. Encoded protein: CASSRTGATEAFF.

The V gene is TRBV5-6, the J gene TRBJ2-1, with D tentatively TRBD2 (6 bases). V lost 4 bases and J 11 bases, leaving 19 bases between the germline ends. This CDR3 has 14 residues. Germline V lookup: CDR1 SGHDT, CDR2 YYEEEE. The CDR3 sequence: CASSPRAEGPKQFF. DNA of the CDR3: TGTGCCAGCAGCCCGAGGGCGGAGGGGCCTAAGCAGTTCTTC.

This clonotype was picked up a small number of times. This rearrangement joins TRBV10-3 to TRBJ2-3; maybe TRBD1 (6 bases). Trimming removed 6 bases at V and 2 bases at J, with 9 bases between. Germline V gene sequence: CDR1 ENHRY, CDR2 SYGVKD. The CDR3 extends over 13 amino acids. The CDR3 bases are TGTGCCATCAGCGGACAGACCACAGATACGCAGTATTTT. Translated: CAISGQTTDTQYF.

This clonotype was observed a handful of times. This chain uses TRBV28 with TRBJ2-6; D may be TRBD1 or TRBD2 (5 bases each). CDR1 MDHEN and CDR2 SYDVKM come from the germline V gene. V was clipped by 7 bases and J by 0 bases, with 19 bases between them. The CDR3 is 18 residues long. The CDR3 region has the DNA TGTGCCAGCACCCCCGTAGAGGGGAAGAGCTCTGGGGCCAACGTCCTGACTTTC. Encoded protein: CASTPVEGKSSGANVLTF.